This T cell receptor beta chain was retrieved from a study of T cells in Graves' hyperthyroidism and ophthalmopathy. On the study more broadly: Staff took peripheral blood when the initial diagnosis was made, before any treatment began.

This clonotype was detected ten times or more. V was cut by 5 bases and J by 8 bases, with 12 bases left in between. CDR1 and CDR2 (germline): MDHEN, SYDVKM. The CDR3 has 13 residues. RNA transcripts yielded amplified TCR beta CDR3 regions. First-round RT-PCR with HTBI primers amplified the TCR CDR3 region. From the multiplex PCR reads, TCRdb called clonotypes with MiXCR, one entry per CDR3 protein. The table shows about 420,000 distinct CDR3 sequences, with around a sixth occurring only once. The chain carries TRBV28 and TRBJ2-2; unclear D gene. This TCR was recovered from a woman under 30 with Graves' hyperthyroidism. The sequenced sample consisted of blood. CDR3 DNA: TGTGCCAGCAGTCTCGGTGGAAGGGGGGAGCTGTTTTTT. It codes for CASSLGGRGELFF.